A single sample is the source of the 32 T cell receptor beta chains below, sequenced in a study of T cells after yellow fever vaccination. TCRdb passed the 5' RACE reads through MiXCR, listing each CDR3 protein once. The repertoire has 200,000 or so distinct CDR3 sequences, roughly 6.3% of them found once; the top ten carry 1.1%. This sample comprised CD4+ T cells sorted from PBMCs, obtained on the day of the yellow fever booster vaccination. The receptors shown here come from a man aged 25 to 40 who received the YFV17D yellow fever vaccine.

This clonotype was counted ten times or more. The J gene is TRBJ2-5, the V gene TRBV7-2, with TRBD2 matching over 14 bases. CDR1 is SGHTA, CDR2 FQGNSA, per germline. V dropped 2 bases and J dropped 2; count of bases not matched to a gene: 1. The CDR3 contains 16 residues. The CDR3 DNA reads TGTGCCAGCAGCTTAAGGACTAGCGGGAGGCAAGAGACCCAGTACTTC. Translating it yields CASSLRTSGRQETQYF.

The table lists this clonotype with a few counts. This rearrangement joins TRBV19 to TRBJ1-1; 8 bases align to TRBD1. V lost 5 bases and J lost 4; bases outside the gene matches: 6. The CDR3 totals 14 residues. Germline assignment: CDR1 LNHDA and CDR2 SQIVND (reference sequence). CDR3 residues: CASSPRQGPTEAFF. The CDR3 coding sequence is TGTGCCAGTAGTCCAAGACAGGGGCCCACTGAAGCTTTCTTT.

On this clonotype itself: Given a much more abundant clone one base away, this may be a read error. The V and J genes are TRBV20-1 and TRBJ2-1; 8 positions agree with TRBD2. The CDR3 totals 16 residues. Germline-derived CDR1 and CDR2 are DFQATT and SNEGSKA (reference sequence). The CDR3 region has the DNA TGCTGTGCTAGAGGACGCCTAGCGGGTTACTACAATGAGCAGTTCTTC. It translates to CCARGRLAGYYNEQFF.

This clonotype has at least ten counts. The chain uses TRBV5-1 and TRBJ2-7; D remains ambiguous. In germline, CDR1 is SGHRS, CDR2 YFSETQ. V was trimmed by 0 bases and J by 2 bases, leaving 9 bases between them. The CDR3 extends over 14 amino acids. The CDR3 DNA follows: TGCGCCAGCAGCTTGGATCGGACCGCCTACGAGCAGTACTTC. Its translation: CASSLDRTAYEQYF.

The V call is TRBV5-1, the J call TRBJ1-3, with D perhaps matching TRBD1 (6 bases). CDR1 SGHRS and CDR2 YFSETQ come from the germline V gene. This CDR3 spans 16 amino acids. Trimming took 3 bases from V and 4 from J, leaving 17 bases between them. The CDR3 DNA reads as TGCGCCAGCAGCTCTATTATGGACAGTACCGGAAACACCATATATTTT. It specifies CASSSIMDSTGNTIYF. Supplemented by reference TRBV5-1 and TRBJ1-3, the full variable domain reads KAGVTQTPRYLIKTRGQQVTLSCSPISGHRSVSWYQQTPGQGLQFLFEYFSETQRNKGNFPGRFSGRQFSNSRSEMNVSTLELGDSALYLCASSSIMDSTGNTIYFGEGSWLTVV.

This clonotype was seen a few times. The chain couples TRBV7-2 to TRBJ2-5; 9 nucleotides line up with TRBD1. J lost 4 bases, V lost 2 bases, and 2 bases had no gene match. Germline V lookup: CDR1 SGHTA, CDR2 FQGNSA. The CDR3 loop spans 14 amino acids. The CDR3 sequence: CASSLNRGLETQYF. The CDR3, as DNA: TGTGCCAGCAGCTTAAACAGGGGGCTAGAGACCCAGTACTTC. The full variable domain, in which reference TRBV7-2 and TRBJ2-5 provide the parts outside the CDR3, is GAGVSQSPSNKVTEKGKDVELRCDPISGHTALYWYRQSLGQGLEFLIYFQGNSAPDKSGLPSDRFSAERTGGSVSTLTIQRTQQEDSAVYLCASSLNRGLETQYFGPGTRLLVL.

This CDR3 is CSARQAGANVLTF. Written as DNA, the CDR3 is TGCAGTGCTAGGCAGGCTGGGGCCAACGTCCTGACTTTC. The gene calls are TRBV20-1 and TRBJ2-6, with D hard to call. Germline V gene lookup returns CDR1 DFQATT and CDR2 SNEGSKA (reference sequence). The CDR3 spans 13 residues. Trimming shortened V by 3 bases and J by 2 bases, and 5 bases separated the two germline ends.

This clonotype has a handful of counts. The CDR3 sequence: CASSVGRMAGKETQYF. CDR3 nucleotide sequence: TGTGCCAGCAGCGTAGGTCGAATGGCAGGGAAAGAGACCCAGTACTTC. J is TRBJ2-5 and V is TRBV9; D may be TRBD1 (5 bases). The CDR3 covers 16 residues. V was cut by 0 bases and J by 3 bases, with 15 bases left in between. CDR1 and CDR2 from the germline V gene are SGDLS and YYNGEE.

The rearrangement links TRBV20-1 to TRBJ2-3, with D possibly being TRBD2 (6 bases). Germline CDR1 is DFQATT and CDR2 is SNEGSKA (reference sequence). With 1 base removed from V and 5 bases from J, the gap between germline ends came to 10 bases. The CDR3 is 13 residues long. The CDR3 region has the DNA TGCAGTGCTAGAGTCCCAGCGGGAGATACGCAGTATTTT. This sequence encodes CSARVPAGDTQYF.

This clonotype was detected a few times. The CDR3 bases are TGTGCCAGCTCACCAGCGGGAGAGGAGGATACGCAGTATTTT. It is translated as CASSPAGEEDTQYF. The chain couples TRBV18 to TRBJ2-3; 7 positions agree with TRBD2. This CDR3 has 14 amino acids. Germline CDR1 is KGHSH and CDR2 is LQKENI. Germline trimming cut 2 bases from V and 6 bases from J; bases unmatched to any gene: 5.

In its sample, this clonotype was seen a few times. The chain employs TRBV12-3 or TRBV12-4 and TRBJ2-1; 8 bases are a match to TRBD2. The trim removed 7 bases at V and 3 bases at J, leaving 17 bases unmatched. The CDR3 contains 18 residues. As DNA, the CDR3 is TGTGCCAGCACCCGAGGGGGACTAGAGGGTGGGGGCTACAATGAGCAGTTCTTC. Translated, it gives CASTRGGLEGGGYNEQFF.

The table lists this clonotype with a count of one. This sequence joins TRBV4-2 and TRBJ2-3; maybe TRBD2 (5 bases). Trimming stripped 1 base from V and 6 bases from J, with 17 bases between. The CDR3 has 16 amino acids. CDR1 LGHNA and CDR2 YNFKEQ come from the germline V gene. The CDR3 here is CASSQGTVSLRDTQYF. The CDR3 DNA reads as TGTGCCAGCAGCCAAGGGACTGTTTCCCTGCGCGATACGCAGTATTTT.

Concerning this clonotype: One end of the junction fails to match germline, which may point to a read error. The J gene is TRBJ2-1, the V gene TRBV7-7; 7 bases are shared with TRBD2. Per the germline V gene, CDR1 is SSHAT and CDR2 is FNYEAQ (reference sequence). This CDR3 region has 13 residues. The CDR3 bases are TGTGCTAGCAGCCGAACTAGCGACTATGAGCAGTTCTTC. Amino acid sequence: CASSRTSDYEQFF. The whole variable domain, filled in from reference TRBV7-7 and TRBJ2-1, reads GAGVSQSPRYKVTKRGQDVTLRCDPISSHATLYWYQQALGQGPEFLTYFNYEAQPDKSGLPSDRFSAERPEGSISTLTIQRTEQRDSAMYRCASSRTSDYEQFFGPGTRLTVL.

This chain joins TRBV7-2 and TRBJ2-2, with D perhaps matching TRBD2 (5 bases). The CDR3 covers 16 residues. V lost 2 bases to trimming and J lost 0 bases, with 10 bases between them. Germline CDR1 reads SGHTA; CDR2 reads FQGNSA. CDR3 residues: CASSLIGGPNTGELFF. CDR3 nucleotide sequence: TGTGCCAGCAGCTTAATCGGCGGGCCGAACACCGGGGAGCTGTTTTTT.

This clonotype was observed a few times. The chain combines TRBV18 with TRBJ2-4; 9 bases match TRBD1. Per the germline V gene, CDR1 is KGHSH and CDR2 is LQKENI. This CDR3 spans 18 amino acids. V trimming: 5 bases; J trimming: 7 bases; junction bases outside the gene matches: 18. The CDR3 protein is CASSTTPPGQGMRNIQYF. As DNA, the CDR3 is TGTGCCAGCTCAACCACCCCTCCGGGACAGGGAATGCGGAACATTCAGTACTTC.

This clonotype was counted between two and nine times. The chain links TRBV3-1 to TRBJ1-5; no definite D call. Trimming took 1 base from V and 6 from J, leaving 7 bases between them. Per the germline V gene, CDR1 is LGHDT and CDR2 is YNNKEL (reference sequence). CDR3 length: 13 residues. In DNA form, the CDR3 reads TGTGCCAGCAGCCAAGTTTTGGGTCAGCCCCAGCATTTT. Amino acids: CASSQVLGQPQHF. The variable domain in full, with the rest retrieved from reference TRBV3-1 and TRBJ1-5, is DTAVSQTPKYLVTQMGNDKSIKCEQNLGHDTMYWYKQDSKKFLKIMFSYNNKELIINETVPNRFSPKSPDKAHLNLHINSLELGDSAVYFCASSQVLGQPQHFGDGTRLSIL.

This clonotype was recorded many times. J is TRBJ2-7 and V is TRBV18; 10 bases map to TRBD2. CDR3 length equals 18 residues. The germline V gene has CDR1 KGHSH and CDR2 LQKENI. Unmatched junction bases numbered 17, after V lost 3 bases and J lost 6 bases. DNA of the CDR3: TGTGCCAGCTCACCCTTAGGGGTGGCTAGCGGGAGCTTTGTCGAGCAGTACTTC. This sequence encodes CASSPLGVASGSFVEQYF.

The table lists this clonotype with many counts. V gene TRBV5-1 combines with J gene TRBJ2-1, with D maybe TRBD2 (6 bases). Germline V gene data show CDR1 as SGHRS and CDR2 as YFSETQ. The CDR3 is 13 residues long. Between the trimmed V and J ends, which lost 7 bases and 5 bases, there was a span of 13 bases. The chain's CDR3 is CASGAGTHNEQFF. DNA for the CDR3: TGCGCCAGCGGGGCGGGAACTCACAATGAGCAGTTCTTC.

J is TRBJ2-5 and V is TRBV20-1, with TRBD2 identical over 12 bases. Germline CDR1 is DFQATT and CDR2 is SNEGSKA (reference sequence). Trimming at V came to 5 bases and at J to 5 bases, leaving 9 bases not matched to a gene. The CDR3 spans 15 residues. CDR3 coding DNA: TGCAGTGCTGCGATACTAGCGGGAGGAGTCGAGACCCAGTACTTC. It yields the protein CSAAILAGGVETQYF.

The chain joins TRBV7-9 to TRBJ2-5; 9 positions agree with TRBD1. The V gene end was trimmed by 11 bases and the J gene end by 5 bases; junction bases not matched to a gene: 3. The CDR3 runs 11 residues. CDR1 is SEHNR, CDR2 FQNEAQ, per germline (reference sequence). The CDR3 here is CAGGQGETQYF. The CDR3 bases are TGTGCCGGCGGACAGGGGGAGACCCAGTACTTC.

This chain joins TRBV20-1 and TRBJ2-1, with TRBD2 matching 12 bases. Germline loops: CDR1 DFQATT, CDR2 SNEGSKA (reference sequence). The CDR3 spans 14 residues. V was pared by 2 bases and J by 8 bases, with 4 bases of the junction left unmatched. The CDR3 DNA is TGCAGTGCTAGACGACTAGCGGGAGACTATGAGCAGTTCTTC. Amino acid sequence: CSARRLAGDYEQFF.

This clonotype was counted between two and nine times. Written as DNA, the CDR3 is TGTGCCACCAGTAGGCCGGGAGGACAGGAGCATGAGCAGTTCTTC. The encoded protein is CATSRPGGQEHEQFF. The chain uses TRBV15 and TRBJ2-1; D possibly matches TRBD1 or TRBD2 (7 bases each). Germline values: CDR1 LNHNV, CDR2 YYDKDF (reference sequence). The CDR3 runs 15 residues. V lost 6 bases, J lost 8 bases, and 20 bases lay in between.

This clonotype was seen many times. The genes are TRBV29-1 and TRBJ2-7, with TRBD2 matching over 12 bases. Per germline, CDR1 SQVTM and CDR2 ANQGSEA. V dropped 7 bases and J dropped 5; count of bases not matched to a gene: 3. The CDR3 sequence is 12 residues long. The CDR3 DNA follows: TGCAGCGCGAGGACTAGCGGGAACGAGCAGTACTTC. Protein: CSARTSGNEQYF.

Only a few counts were recorded for this clonotype. The chain couples TRBV7-8 to TRBJ2-7; D unresolved. The germline V gene has CDR1 SGHVS and CDR2 FQNEAQ. V gave up 5 bases and J gave up 4 bases, with 18 bases separating them. The CDR3 covers 15 residues. Here the CDR3 DNA reads TGTGCCAGCAGCCGCGAGGCCGCAGGATCGTACGAGCAGTACTTC. Translation gives CASSREAAGSYEQYF.

The rearrangement links TRBV11-3 to TRBJ2-1, with D uncertain. The CDR3 consists of 16 residues. Trimming left V 1 base short and J 1 base short, with 11 bases between. Germline V gives CDR1 SGHNT, CDR2 YENEEA. In DNA, the CDR3 is TGTGCCAGCAGCTTAGCCCCCCCGACATCCTACAATGAGCAGTTCTTC. Translation: CASSLAPPTSYNEQFF.

This clonotype was detected many times. The rearrangement joins TRBV20-1 to TRBJ2-1; 8 nucleotides line up with TRBD2. Germline V gene lookup returns CDR1 DFQATT and CDR2 SNEGSKA (reference sequence). V shed 2 bases, J shed 3 bases, and the junction held 6 bases outside the gene matches. The CDR3 extends over 15 amino acids. CDR3 DNA sequence: TGCAGTGCTAGACCCGTAGCGGGGATCTACAATGAGCAGTTCTTC. Protein sequence: CSARPVAGIYNEQFF.

This chain links TRBV6-5 with TRBJ2-6; 7 bases line up with TRBD2. With 5 bases clipped from V and 1 base from J, the junction kept 11 bases outside the gene matches. Looked up from germline, CDR1 is MNHEY and CDR2 is SVGAGI. The CDR3 spans 18 residues. The CDR3 DNA sequence: TGTGCCAGCAGTCCCTTTAGGTGGGGGGGGTCTGGGGCCAACGTCCTGACTTTC. Translation: CASSPFRWGGSGANVLTF.

This clonotype was recorded a few times. The chain joins TRBV11-3 to TRBJ2-1, with 8 bases matching TRBD2. The V gene end was trimmed by 5 bases and the J gene end by 10 bases; junction bases not matched to a gene: 4. Germline assignment: CDR1 SGHNT and CDR2 YENEEA. The length of the CDR3 is 12 residues. The DNA for the CDR3 is TGTGCCAGCAGCACAAGGACTAGCGAGCAGTTCTTC. This sequence encodes CASSTRTSEQFF.

This clonotype was counted many times. The rearrangement joins TRBV2 to TRBJ2-7; 10 positions match TRBD2. Germline assignment: CDR1 SNHLY and CDR2 FYNNEI. J gave up 8 bases and V 2 bases, and 6 bases lay outside the gene matches. The CDR3 loop spans 14 amino acids. The CDR3 is CASSELAGEAQQYF. The CDR3 DNA is TGTGCCAGCAGTGAACTAGCGGGAGAAGCCCAGCAGTACTTC.

The chain links TRBV7-3 to TRBJ2-1; 8 nucleotides align to TRBD2. The germline V gene encodes CDR1 SGHTA and CDR2 FQGTGA. The CDR3 length is 16 residues. Trimming removed 1 base from V and 8 bases from J; junction bases left unmatched: 10. CDR3 region: CASSLRGTLAGYEQFF. In DNA, the CDR3 is TGTGCCAGCAGCTTAAGGGGGACCTTAGCGGGATATGAGCAGTTCTTC. Full variable domain (remainder filled in from reference TRBV7-3 and TRBJ2-1): GAGVSQTPSNKVTEKGKYVELRCDPISGHTALYWYRQSLGQGPEFLIYFQGTGAADDSGLPNDRFFAVRPEGSVSTLKIQRTERGDSAVYLCASSLRGTLAGYEQFFGPGTRLTVL.

The chain combines TRBV28 with TRBJ2-7, with a tentative D call TRBD1 (6 bases). The germline gives CDR1 MDHEN, CDR2 SYDVKM. Trimming removed 6 bases from V and 0 bases from J, with 12 bases in between. CDR3 length: 14 residues. DNA of the CDR3: TGTGCCAGCAGACGACAAGGGGGCTCCTACGAGCAGTACTTC. Protein: CASRRQGGSYEQYF.

The V gene is TRBV5-5, the J gene TRBJ2-7; 11 bases map to TRBD2. Germline V gives CDR1 SGHKS, CDR2 YYEKEE (reference sequence). V lost 1 base, J lost 5 bases, and 8 bases stayed unmatched. This CDR3 has 16 amino acids. CDR3 DNA sequence: TGTGCCAGCAGCTTGAAGGTACTAGCGGGAGTCAACGAGCAGTACTTC. It yields the protein CASSLKVLAGVNEQYF.